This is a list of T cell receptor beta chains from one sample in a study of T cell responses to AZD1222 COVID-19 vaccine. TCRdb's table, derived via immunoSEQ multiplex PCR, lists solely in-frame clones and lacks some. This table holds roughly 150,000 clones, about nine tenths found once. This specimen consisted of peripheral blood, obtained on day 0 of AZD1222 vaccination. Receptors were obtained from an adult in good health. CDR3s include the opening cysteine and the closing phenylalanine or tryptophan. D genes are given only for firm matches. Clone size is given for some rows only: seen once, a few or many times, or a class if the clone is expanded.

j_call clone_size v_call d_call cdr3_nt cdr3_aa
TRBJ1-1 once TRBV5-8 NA TGTGCCAGCTCCAAGAGGGGGGGGTCGGACACTGAAGCTTTCTTT CASSKRGGSDTEAFF
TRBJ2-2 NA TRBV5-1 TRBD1 TGCGCCAGTTTGACAGGGCCGAACACCGGGGAGCTGTTTTTT CASLTGPNTGELFF
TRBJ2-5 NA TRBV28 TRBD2 TGTGCCAGCACCCCTTCTAGCGGGAGGAATGCAGAGACCCAGTACTTC CASTPSSGRNAETQYF
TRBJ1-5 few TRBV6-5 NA TGTGCCAGCAGTTACAGTGGGATGAGCAATCAGCCCCAGCATTTT CASSYSGMSNQPQHF
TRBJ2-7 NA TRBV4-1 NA TGCGCCAGCAGCCAAATCCATGAGAGCTCCTACGAGCAGTACTTC CASSQIHESSYEQYF
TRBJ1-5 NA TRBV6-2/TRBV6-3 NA TGTGCCAGCAGTCGGACGGGATATCAGCCCCACGAGCATTTT CASSRTGYQPHEHF
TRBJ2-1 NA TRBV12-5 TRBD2 TGTGCTAGTGGTTTCGGGCCCCTGGGGGGGAATGAGCAGTTCTTC CASGFGPLGGNEQFF
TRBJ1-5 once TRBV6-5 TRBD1 TGTGCCAGCAGTTGGGACAGTCTTGGTGCCCAGCATTTT CASSWDSLGAQHF
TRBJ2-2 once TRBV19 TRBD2 TGTGCCAGTAGTATCCGGGGGGGGAACACCGGGGAGCTGTTTTTT CASSIRGGNTGELFF
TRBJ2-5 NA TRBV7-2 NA TGTGCCAGCAGCTATTACGGCCAAGAGACCCAGTACTTC CASSYYGQETQYF
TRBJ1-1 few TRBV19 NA TGTGCCAGCTCGGGGACGTTGAACACTGAAGCTTTCTTT CASSGTLNTEAFF
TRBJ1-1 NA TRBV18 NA TGTGCCAGCTCACCACTCGACCTCCCGGTAGGGAGGAACACTGAAGCTTTCTTT CASSPLDLPVGRNTEAFF
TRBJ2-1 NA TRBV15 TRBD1 TGTGCCACCAGCAAAAGGGACAGGGGGTACAATGAGCAGTTCTTC CATSKRDRGYNEQFF
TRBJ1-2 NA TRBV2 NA TGTGCCAGCAGTGCCGGGGGGGGTAACTATGGCTACACCTTC CASSAGGGNYGYTF
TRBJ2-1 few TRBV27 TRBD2 TGTGCCAGCAGTTTCCCGAGCGGGAGCTCCTACAATGAGCAGTTCTTC CASSFPSGSSYNEQFF
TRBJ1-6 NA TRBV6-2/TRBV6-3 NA TGTGCCAGCAGTTACTCAGGACCACGGAGGGTTAATTCACCCCTCCACTTT CASSYSGPRRVNSPLHF